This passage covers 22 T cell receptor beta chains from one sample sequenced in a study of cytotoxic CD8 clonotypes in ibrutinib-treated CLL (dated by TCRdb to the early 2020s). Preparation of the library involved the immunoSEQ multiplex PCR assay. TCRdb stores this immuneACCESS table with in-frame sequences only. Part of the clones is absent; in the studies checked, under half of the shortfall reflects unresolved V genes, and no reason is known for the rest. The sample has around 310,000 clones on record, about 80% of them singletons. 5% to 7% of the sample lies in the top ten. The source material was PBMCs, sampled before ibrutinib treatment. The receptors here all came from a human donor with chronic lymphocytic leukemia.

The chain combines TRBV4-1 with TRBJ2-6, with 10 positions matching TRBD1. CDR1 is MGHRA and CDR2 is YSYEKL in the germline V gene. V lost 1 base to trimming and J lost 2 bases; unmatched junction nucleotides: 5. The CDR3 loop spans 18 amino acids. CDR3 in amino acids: CASSQAWTGGPGANVLTF. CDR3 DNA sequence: TGCGCCAGCAGCCAAGCCTGGACAGGGGGACCTGGGGCCAACGTCCTGACTTTC.

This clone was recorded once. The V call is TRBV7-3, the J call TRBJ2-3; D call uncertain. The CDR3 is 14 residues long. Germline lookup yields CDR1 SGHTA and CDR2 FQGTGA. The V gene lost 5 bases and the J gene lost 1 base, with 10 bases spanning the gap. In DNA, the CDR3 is TGTGCCAGCAGCCCCTACGGGCGCACAGATACGCAGTATTTT. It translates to CASSPYGRTDTQYF.

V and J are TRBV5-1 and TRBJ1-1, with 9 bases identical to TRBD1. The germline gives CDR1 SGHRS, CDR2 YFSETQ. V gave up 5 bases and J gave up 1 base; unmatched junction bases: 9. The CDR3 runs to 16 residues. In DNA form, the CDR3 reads TGCGCCAGCAGGAACCACAGGGGGCAGGGGAACACTGAAGCTTTCTTT. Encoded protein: CASRNHRGQGNTEAFF.

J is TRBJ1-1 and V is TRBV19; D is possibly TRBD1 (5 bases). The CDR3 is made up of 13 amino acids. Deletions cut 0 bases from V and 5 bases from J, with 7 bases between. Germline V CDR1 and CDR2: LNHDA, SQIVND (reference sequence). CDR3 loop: CASSIDRATEAFF. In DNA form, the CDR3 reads TGTGCCAGTAGTATAGACAGGGCTACTGAAGCTTTCTTT.

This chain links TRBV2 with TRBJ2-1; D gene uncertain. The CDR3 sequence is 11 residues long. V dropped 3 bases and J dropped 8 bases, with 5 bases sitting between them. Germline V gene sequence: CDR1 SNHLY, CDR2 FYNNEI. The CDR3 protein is CASSDSYEQFF. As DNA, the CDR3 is TGTGCCAGCAGTGATAGTTATGAGCAGTTCTTC.

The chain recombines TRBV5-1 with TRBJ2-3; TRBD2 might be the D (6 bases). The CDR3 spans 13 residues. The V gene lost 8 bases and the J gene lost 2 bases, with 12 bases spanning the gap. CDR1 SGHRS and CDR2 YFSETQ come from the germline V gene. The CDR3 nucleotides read TGCGCCAGTTCTACTAGCCCCACAGATACGCAGTATTTT. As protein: CASSTSPTDTQYF.

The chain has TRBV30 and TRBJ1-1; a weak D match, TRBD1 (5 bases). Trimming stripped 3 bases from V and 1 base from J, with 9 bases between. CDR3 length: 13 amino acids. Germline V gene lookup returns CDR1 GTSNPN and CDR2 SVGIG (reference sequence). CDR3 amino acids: CAWRQTANTEAFF. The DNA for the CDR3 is TGTGCCTGGAGGCAGACAGCGAACACTGAAGCTTTCTTT.

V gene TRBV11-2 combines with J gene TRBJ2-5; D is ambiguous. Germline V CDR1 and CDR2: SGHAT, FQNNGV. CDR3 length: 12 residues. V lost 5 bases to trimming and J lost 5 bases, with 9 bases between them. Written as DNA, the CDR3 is TGTGCCAGCAGCGAAGGCCCTGAGACCCAGTACTTC. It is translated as CASSEGPETQYF.

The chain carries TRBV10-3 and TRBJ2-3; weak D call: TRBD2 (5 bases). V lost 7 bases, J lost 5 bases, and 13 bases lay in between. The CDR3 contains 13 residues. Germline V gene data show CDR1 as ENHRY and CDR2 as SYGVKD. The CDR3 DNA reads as TGTGCCATCACCGGTCGGGGTGGAGATACGCAGTATTTT. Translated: CAITGRGGDTQYF.

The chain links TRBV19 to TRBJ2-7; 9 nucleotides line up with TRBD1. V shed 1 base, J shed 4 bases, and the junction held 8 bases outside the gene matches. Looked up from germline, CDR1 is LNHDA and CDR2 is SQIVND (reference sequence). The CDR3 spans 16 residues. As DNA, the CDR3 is TGTGCCAGTAGTATAGTAGGTACAGGGGGCGCGTACGAGCAGTACTTC. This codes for CASSIVGTGGAYEQYF.

CDR3 DNA: TGTGCCAGCAGCCTGGGACTAGCGGGAGTTCGCGGCAATGAGCAGTTCTTC. It encodes CASSLGLAGVRGNEQFF. This chain uses TRBV11-2 with TRBJ2-1; 14 bases align to TRBD2. Germline trimming cut 5 bases from V and 6 bases from J; bases unmatched to any gene: 9. Germline loops: CDR1 SGHAT, CDR2 FQNNGV. CDR3 length equals 17 residues.

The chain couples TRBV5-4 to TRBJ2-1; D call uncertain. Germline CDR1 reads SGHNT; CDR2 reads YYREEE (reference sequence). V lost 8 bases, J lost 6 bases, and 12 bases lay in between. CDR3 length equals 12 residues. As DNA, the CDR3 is TGTGCCAGTCAATACAAACCCAATGAGCAGTTCTTC. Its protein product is CASQYKPNEQFF.

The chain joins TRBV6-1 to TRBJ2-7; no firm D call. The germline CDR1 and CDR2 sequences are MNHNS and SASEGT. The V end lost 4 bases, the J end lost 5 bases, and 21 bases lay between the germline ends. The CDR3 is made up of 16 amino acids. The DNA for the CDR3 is TGTGCCAGCAGTGTCTTCCCAGGTCCCCAATTGAACGAGCAGTACTTC. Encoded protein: CASSVFPGPQLNEQYF.

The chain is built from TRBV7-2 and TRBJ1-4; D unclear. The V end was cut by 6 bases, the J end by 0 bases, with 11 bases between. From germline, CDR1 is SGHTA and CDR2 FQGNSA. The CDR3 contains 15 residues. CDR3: CASRRQITTNEKLFF. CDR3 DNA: TGTGCCAGCAGGCGGCAGATTACAACTAATGAAAAACTGTTTTTT.

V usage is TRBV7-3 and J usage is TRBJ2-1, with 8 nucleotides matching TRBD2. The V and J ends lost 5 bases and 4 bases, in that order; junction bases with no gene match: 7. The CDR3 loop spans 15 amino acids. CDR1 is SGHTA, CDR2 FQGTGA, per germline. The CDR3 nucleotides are TGTGCCAGCAGCCCCCTGGCTAGCGGGTACAATGAGCAGTTCTTC. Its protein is CASSPLASGYNEQFF.

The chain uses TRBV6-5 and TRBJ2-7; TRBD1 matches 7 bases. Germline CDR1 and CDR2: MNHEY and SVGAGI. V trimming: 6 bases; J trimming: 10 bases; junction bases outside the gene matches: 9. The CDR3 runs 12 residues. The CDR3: CASRKPGQEQYF. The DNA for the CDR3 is TGTGCCAGCAGAAAACCCGGACAGGAACAGTACTTC.

The CDR3 reads CASSRPLLPYEQYF. The CDR3 DNA reads as TGTGCCAGCAGCCGCCCCTTGCTTCCCTACGAGCAGTACTTC. The rearrangement joins TRBV11-2 to TRBJ2-7; D is ambiguous. CDR1 and CDR2 (germline): SGHAT, FQNNGV. Trimming stripped 5 bases from V and 2 bases from J, with 13 bases between. CDR3 length: 14 amino acids.

DNA for the CDR3: TGTGCCAGTAGTATGCGGTTTACCTACGAGCAGTACTTC. It encodes CASSMRFTYEQYF. The chain links TRBV19 to TRBJ2-7; D not resolved. The V end lost 3 bases, the J end lost 2 bases, and 8 bases lay between the germline ends. Germline CDR1 and CDR2: LNHDA and SQIVND (reference sequence). The length of the CDR3 is 13 residues.

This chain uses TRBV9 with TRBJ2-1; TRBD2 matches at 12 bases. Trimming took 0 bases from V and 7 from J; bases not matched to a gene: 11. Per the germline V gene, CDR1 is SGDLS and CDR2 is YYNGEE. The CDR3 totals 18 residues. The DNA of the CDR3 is TGTGCCAGCAGCGTAGGCAATATGCTAGCGGGAGGGCAGAATGAGCAGTTCTTC. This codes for CASSVGNMLAGGQNEQFF.

CDR3 region: CAISEKDRGSLAAQHF. CDR3 in DNA: TGTGCCATCAGTGAGAAAGACAGGGGATCATTGGCGGCCCAGCATTTT. The rearrangement joins TRBV10-3 to TRBJ1-5; 8 bases map to TRBD1. Losses at the gene ends were 2 bases for V and 11 bases for J; bases not matched to a gene: 14. This CDR3 is 16 amino acids long. Germline-derived CDR1 and CDR2 are ENHRY and SYGVKD.

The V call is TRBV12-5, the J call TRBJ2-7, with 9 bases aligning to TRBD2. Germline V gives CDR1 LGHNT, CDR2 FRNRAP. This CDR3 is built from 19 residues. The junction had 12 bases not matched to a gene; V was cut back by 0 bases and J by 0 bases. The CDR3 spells CASGLVSGFASGASYEQYF. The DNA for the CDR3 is TGTGCTAGTGGTTTGGTAAGTGGGTTCGCTAGCGGGGCCTCCTACGAGCAGTACTTC.

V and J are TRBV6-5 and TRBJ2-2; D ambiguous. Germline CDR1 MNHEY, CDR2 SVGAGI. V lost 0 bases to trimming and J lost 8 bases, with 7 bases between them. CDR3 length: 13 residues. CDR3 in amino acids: CASSYSLKGELFF. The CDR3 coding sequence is TGTGCCAGCAGTTACTCCCTGAAGGGGGAGCTGTTTTTT.